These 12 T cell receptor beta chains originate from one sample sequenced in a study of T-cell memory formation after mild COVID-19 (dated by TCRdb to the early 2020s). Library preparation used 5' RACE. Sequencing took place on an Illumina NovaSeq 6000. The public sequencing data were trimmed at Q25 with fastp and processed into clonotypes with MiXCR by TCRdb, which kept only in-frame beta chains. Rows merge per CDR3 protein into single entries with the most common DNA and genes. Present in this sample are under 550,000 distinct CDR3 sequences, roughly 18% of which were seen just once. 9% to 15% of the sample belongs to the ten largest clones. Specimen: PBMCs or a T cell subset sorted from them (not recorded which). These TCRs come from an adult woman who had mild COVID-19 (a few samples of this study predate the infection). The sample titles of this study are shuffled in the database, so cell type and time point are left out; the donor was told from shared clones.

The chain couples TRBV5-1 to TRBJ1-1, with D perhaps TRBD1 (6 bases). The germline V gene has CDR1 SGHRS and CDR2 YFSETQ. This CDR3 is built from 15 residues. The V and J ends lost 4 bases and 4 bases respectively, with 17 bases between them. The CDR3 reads CASSAAGVWGTEAFF. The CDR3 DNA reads TGCGCCAGCAGCGCAGCAGGGGTATGGGGCACTGAAGCTTTCTTT.

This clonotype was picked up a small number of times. CDR3 sequence (DNA): TGTGCCAGGTGGGACAGGGGGCGTTTATACGAGCAGTACTTC. Translating it yields CARWDRGRLYEQYF. This chain uses TRBV12-3 or TRBV12-4 with TRBJ2-7; 12 bases agree with TRBD1. V trimming: 9 bases; J trimming: 4 bases; junction bases outside the gene matches: 7. There are 14 residues in the CDR3.

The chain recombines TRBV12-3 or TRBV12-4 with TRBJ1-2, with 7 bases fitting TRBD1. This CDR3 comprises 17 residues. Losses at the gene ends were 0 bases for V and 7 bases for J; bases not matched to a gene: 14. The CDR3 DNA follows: TGTGCCAGCAGTTTAGCCAATCGGTGGGACAGTAATTCTGGCTACACCTTC. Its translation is CASSLANRWDSNSGYTF.

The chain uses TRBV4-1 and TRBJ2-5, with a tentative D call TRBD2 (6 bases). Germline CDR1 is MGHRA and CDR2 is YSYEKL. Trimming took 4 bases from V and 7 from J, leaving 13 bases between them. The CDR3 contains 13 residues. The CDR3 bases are TGCGCCAGCAGCCCCGCGGGACCGGGGACCCAGTACTTC. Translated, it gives CASSPAGPGTQYF.

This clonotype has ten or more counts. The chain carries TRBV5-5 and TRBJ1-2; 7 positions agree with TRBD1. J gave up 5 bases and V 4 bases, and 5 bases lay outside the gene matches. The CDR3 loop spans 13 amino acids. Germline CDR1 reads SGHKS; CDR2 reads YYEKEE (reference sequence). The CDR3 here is CASSPPGGYGYTF. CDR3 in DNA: TGTGCCAGCAGCCCACCAGGGGGGTATGGCTACACCTTC.

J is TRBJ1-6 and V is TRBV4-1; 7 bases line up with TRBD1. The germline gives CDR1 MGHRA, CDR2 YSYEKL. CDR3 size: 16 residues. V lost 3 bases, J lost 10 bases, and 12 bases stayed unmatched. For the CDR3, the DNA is TGCGCCAGCAGCCACACGACAGGGACCAAGCCGTCACCCCTCCACTTT. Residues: CASSHTTGTKPSPLHF.

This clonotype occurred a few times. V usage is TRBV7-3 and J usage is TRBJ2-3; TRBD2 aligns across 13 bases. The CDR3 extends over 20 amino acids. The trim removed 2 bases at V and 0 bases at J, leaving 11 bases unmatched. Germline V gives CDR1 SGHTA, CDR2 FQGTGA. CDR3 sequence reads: CASSLSNTGTSGISTDTQYF. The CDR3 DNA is TGTGCCAGCAGCTTATCCAACACCGGGACTAGCGGGATCAGCACAGATACGCAGTATTTT.

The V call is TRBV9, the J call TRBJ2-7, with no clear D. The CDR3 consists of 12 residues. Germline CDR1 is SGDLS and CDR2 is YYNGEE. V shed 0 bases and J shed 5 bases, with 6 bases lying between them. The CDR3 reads CASSVVENEQYF. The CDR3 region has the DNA TGTGCCAGCAGCGTAGTGGAGAACGAGCAGTACTTC.

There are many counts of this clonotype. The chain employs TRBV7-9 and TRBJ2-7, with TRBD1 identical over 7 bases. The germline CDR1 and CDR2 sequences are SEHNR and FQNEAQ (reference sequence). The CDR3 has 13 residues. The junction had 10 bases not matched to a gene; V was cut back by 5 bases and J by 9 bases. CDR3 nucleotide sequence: TGTGCCAGCAGCCCTGGGACAGATAAGGCGCAGTACTTC. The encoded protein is CASSPGTDKAQYF.

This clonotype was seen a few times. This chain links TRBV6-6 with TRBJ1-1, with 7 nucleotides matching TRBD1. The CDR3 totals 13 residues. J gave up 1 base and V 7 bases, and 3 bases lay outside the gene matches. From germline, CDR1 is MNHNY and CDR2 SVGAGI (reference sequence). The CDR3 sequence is CASNRGGNTEAFF. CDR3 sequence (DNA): TGTGCCAGCAACAGGGGAGGGAACACTGAAGCTTTCTTT.

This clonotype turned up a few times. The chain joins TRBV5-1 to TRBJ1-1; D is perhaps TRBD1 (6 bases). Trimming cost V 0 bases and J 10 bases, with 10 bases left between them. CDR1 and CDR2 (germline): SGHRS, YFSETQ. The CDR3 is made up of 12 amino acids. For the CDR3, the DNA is TGCGCCAGCAGCTTGGATGGACAGCTAGCTTTCTTT. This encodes CASSLDGQLAFF.

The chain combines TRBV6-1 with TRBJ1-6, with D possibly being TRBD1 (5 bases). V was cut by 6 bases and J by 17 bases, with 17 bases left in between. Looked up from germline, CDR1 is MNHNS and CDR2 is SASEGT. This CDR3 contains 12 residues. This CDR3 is CASSGRSIQVHF. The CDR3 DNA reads TGTGCCAGCAGCGGACGTTCGATACAGGTCCACTTT.